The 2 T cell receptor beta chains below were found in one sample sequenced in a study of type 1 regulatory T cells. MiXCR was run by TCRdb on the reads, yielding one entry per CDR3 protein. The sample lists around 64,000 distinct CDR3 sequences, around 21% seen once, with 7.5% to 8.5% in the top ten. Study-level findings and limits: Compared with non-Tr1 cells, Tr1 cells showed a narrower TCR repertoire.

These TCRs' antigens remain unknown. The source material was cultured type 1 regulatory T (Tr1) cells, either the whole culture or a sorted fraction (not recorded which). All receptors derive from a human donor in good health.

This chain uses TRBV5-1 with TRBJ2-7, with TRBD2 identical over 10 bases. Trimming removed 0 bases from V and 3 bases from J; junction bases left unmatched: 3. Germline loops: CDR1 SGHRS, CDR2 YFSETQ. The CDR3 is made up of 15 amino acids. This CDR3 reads CASSLAASGGYEQYF. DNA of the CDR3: TGCGCCAGCAGCTTGGCCGCTAGCGGGGGCTACGAGCAGTACTTC.

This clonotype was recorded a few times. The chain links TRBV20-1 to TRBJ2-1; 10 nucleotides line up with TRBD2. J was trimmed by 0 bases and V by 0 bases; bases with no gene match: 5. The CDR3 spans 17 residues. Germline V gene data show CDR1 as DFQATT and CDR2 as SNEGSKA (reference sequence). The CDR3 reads CSARDRTSGFSYNEQFF. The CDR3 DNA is TGCAGTGCTAGAGATCGGACTAGCGGATTCTCCTACAATGAGCAGTTCTTC.